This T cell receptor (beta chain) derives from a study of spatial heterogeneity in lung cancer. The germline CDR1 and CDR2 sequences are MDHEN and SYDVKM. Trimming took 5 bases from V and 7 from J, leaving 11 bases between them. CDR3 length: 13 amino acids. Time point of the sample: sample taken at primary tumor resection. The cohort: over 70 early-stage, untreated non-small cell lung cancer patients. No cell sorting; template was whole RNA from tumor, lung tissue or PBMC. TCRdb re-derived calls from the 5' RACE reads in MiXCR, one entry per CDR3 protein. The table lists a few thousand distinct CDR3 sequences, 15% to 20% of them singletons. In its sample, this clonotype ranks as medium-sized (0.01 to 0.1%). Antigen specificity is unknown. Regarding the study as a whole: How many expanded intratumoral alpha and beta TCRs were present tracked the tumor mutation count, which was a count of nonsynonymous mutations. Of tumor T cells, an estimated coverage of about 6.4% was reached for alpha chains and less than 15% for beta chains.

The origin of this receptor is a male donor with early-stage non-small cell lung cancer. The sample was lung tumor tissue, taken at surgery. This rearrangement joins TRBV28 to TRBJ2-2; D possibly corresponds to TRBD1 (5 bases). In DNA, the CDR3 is TGTGCCAGCAGTCCCTACAGGTTCGGGGAGCTGTTTTTT. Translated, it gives CASSPYRFGELFF.